The 30 T cell receptor beta chains below were found in one sample sequenced in a study of identical twins (dated by TCRdb to the mid-2010s). The receptor library was made with 5' RACE. The sequencer was an Illumina HiSeq 2000. TCRdb passed the public sequencing reads through fastp at Q25 and MiXCR, retaining productive beta sequences. Rows with a matching CDR3 protein are joined into one entry that keeps the most common DNA and genes. The sample table records 400,000 to 600,000 distinct CDR3 sequences; more than 20% of these occur just once. The ten most abundant clones make up approximately 0.49% of the sample. These data were likewise used in another study, on yellow fever vaccine responses in identical twins.

Sequencing was performed on CD4+ T cells sorted from blood. These TCRs come from a woman under 30 in good health.

This clonotype was picked up a small number of times. J is TRBJ2-7 and V is TRBV24-1; the D gene is possibly TRBD1 (6 bases). Germline-derived CDR1 and CDR2 are KGHDR and SFDVKD. V shed 4 bases and J shed 4 bases, with 19 bases lying between them. The CDR3 spans 16 residues. CDR3 nucleotide sequence: TGTGCCACCAGTGACTACGGTCGGGACACCCCATACGAGCAGTACGTC. Residues: CATSDYGRDTPYEQYV.

The chain combines TRBV27 with TRBJ2-4; 8 nucleotides agree with TRBD2. Germline assignment: CDR1 MNHEY and CDR2 SMNVEV (reference sequence). This CDR3 comprises 18 residues. J gave up 1 base and V 0 bases, and 8 bases lay outside the gene matches. The CDR3 here is CASSLSPRAGEAKNIQYF. Here the CDR3 DNA reads TGTGCCAGCAGTTTATCTCCGAGAGCGGGAGAGGCCAAAAACATTCAGTACTTC.

V usage is TRBV6-5 and J usage is TRBJ1-6; D gene uncertain. The CDR3 has 12 residues. Germline assignment: CDR1 MNHEY and CDR2 SVGAGI. The V and J ends lost 2 bases and 12 bases respectively, with 8 bases between them. The CDR3 region has the DNA TGTGCCAGCAGTTACGGGTTGGGACCCCTCCACTTT. Amino acids: CASSYGLGPLHF.

J is TRBJ2-3 and V is TRBV28; 7 nucleotides agree with TRBD1. The CDR3 length is 16 residues. V trimming: 6 bases; J trimming: 0 bases; junction bases outside the gene matches: 9. CDR1 and CDR2 from the germline V gene are MDHEN and SYDVKM. CDR3 coding DNA: TGTGCCAGCAGCCCCATACAGGGGTTCAGCACAGATACGCAGTATTTT. It yields the protein CASSPIQGFSTDTQYF.

The chain links TRBV2 to TRBJ1-2, with D uncertain. V was clipped by 6 bases and J by 0 bases, with 8 bases between them. This CDR3 region has 13 residues. Germline CDR1 reads SNHLY; CDR2 reads FYNNEI. The CDR3 DNA follows: TGTGCCAGCAGGCCCCTTACTAACTATGGCTACACCTTC. As protein: CASRPLTNYGYTF. The full variable domain, rest sourced from reference TRBV2 and TRBJ1-2, is EPEVTQTPSHQVTQMGQEVILRCVPISNHLYFYWYRQILGQKVEFLVSFYNNEISEKSEIFDDQFSVERPDGSNFTLKIRSTKLEDSAMYFCASRPLTNYGYTFGSGTRLTVV.

The sample holds a few counts of this clonotype. The chain joins TRBV11-1 to TRBJ2-7, with 11 bases matching TRBD2. CDR1 is SGHAT and CDR2 is FQDESV in the germline V gene (reference sequence). The CDR3 covers 18 residues. Unmatched junction bases numbered 14, after V lost 5 bases and J lost 2 bases. The CDR3 coding sequence is TGTGCCAGCAGCCAAGTGCCGCTAGCGGGAGGACTACCCTACGAGCAGTACTTC. It specifies CASSQVPLAGGLPYEQYF.

This clonotype was counted many times. The chain has TRBV20-1 and TRBJ2-7; 13 nucleotides match TRBD2. Trimming took 4 bases from V and 8 from J; bases not matched to a gene: 8. Germline V gene sequence: CDR1 DFQATT, CDR2 SNEGSKA (reference sequence). The CDR3 runs to 14 residues. CDR3 protein: CSAKLAGGPGKQYF. The CDR3 bases are TGCAGTGCTAAACTAGCGGGAGGGCCCGGCAAGCAGTACTTC.

The CDR3 DNA reads TGTGCCAGCAGCTTTGCTAGCGGTGGAGAGACCCAGTACTTC. Its translation: CASSFASGGETQYF. This sequence joins TRBV11-2 and TRBJ2-5, with TRBD2 matching over 7 bases. There are 14 residues in the CDR3. V trimming: 3 bases; J trimming: 4 bases; junction bases outside the gene matches: 5. From germline, CDR1 is SGHAT and CDR2 FQNNGV.

The CDR3 DNA is TGTGCCATCAGTGCTCTGGGGGAGAGGGCAGATACGCAGTATTTT. This translates into CAISALGERADTQYF. The chain recombines TRBV10-3 with TRBJ2-3; D tentatively fits TRBD1 or TRBD2 (5 bases each). Germline CDR1 reads ENHRY; CDR2 reads SYGVKD. V was trimmed by 4 bases and J by 4 bases, leaving 15 bases between them. This CDR3 is built from 15 residues.

The chain combines TRBV6-5 with TRBJ1-3; a possible D gene is TRBD1 (6 bases). The CDR3 loop spans 17 amino acids. V lost 4 bases to trimming and J lost 0 bases, with 16 bases between them. Germline values: CDR1 MNHEY, CDR2 SVGAGI. CDR3 sequence: CASSWIAGASSGNTIYF. DNA of the CDR3: TGTGCCAGCAGTTGGATCGCAGGGGCTAGCTCTGGAAACACCATATATTTT.

The V and J genes are TRBV11-2 and TRBJ2-4; no firm D call. The CDR3 spans 18 residues. Germline loops: CDR1 SGHAT, CDR2 FQNNGV. The V gene lost 0 bases and the J gene lost 0 bases, with 15 bases spanning the gap. The CDR3 loop reads CASSLDLGSPLAKNIQYF. DNA for the CDR3: TGTGCCAGCAGCTTAGATCTGGGCAGCCCACTAGCCAAAAACATTCAGTACTTC.

J is TRBJ1-1 and V is TRBV6-1; D is unresolved. CDR1 is MNHNS, CDR2 SASEGT, per germline. Between the trimmed V and J ends, which lost 6 bases and 7 bases, there was a span of 15 bases. The CDR3 consists of 13 residues. The CDR3 region is CASSPVRPNEAFF. Here the CDR3 DNA reads TGTGCCAGCAGCCCCGTGAGGCCCAATGAAGCTTTCTTT.

CDR3 residues: CAIKQDETQYF. CDR3 nucleotides: TGTGCCATCAAACAAGACGAGACCCAGTACTTC. The chain carries TRBV7-9 and TRBJ2-5; the D is unclear. Trimming removed 10 bases at V and 5 bases at J, with 11 bases between. This CDR3 spans 11 amino acids. CDR1 is SEHNR and CDR2 is FQNEAQ in the germline V gene (reference sequence).

The chain recombines TRBV5-1 with TRBJ2-3; 7 nucleotides line up with TRBD1. The V gene's germline CDR1 is SGHRS and CDR2 YFSETQ. J lost 1 base, V lost 6 bases, and 8 bases had no gene match. The CDR3 has 15 residues. DNA for the CDR3: TGCGCCAGCACCTCCGGGGACAGAGGCACAGATACGCAGTATTTT. Translated: CASTSGDRGTDTQYF.

Remarks on this clonotype: Since a much larger clone is just one base distant, this may be a read error. V usage is TRBV7-2 and J usage is TRBJ2-7, with D perhaps TRBD2 (6 bases). V lost 5 bases and J 6 bases, leaving 14 bases between the germline ends. The CDR3 spans 13 residues. Germline CDR1 is SGHTA and CDR2 is FQGNSA. CDR3 loop: CASSNAGPCEQYF. CDR3 DNA sequence: TGTGCCAGCAGCAATGCGGGGCCCTGCGAGCAGTACTTC.

This clonotype was seen only a few times. The chain recombines TRBV7-2 with TRBJ2-3, with D perhaps TRBD2 (6 bases). V was shortened by 3 bases and J by 6 bases, with 16 bases between the two germline ends. CDR1 SGHTA and CDR2 FQGNSA come from the germline V gene. The CDR3 sequence is 15 residues long. For the CDR3, the DNA is TGTGCCAGCAGCTTGGTAAATCGGGGGAGTGATACGCAGTATTTT. It codes for CASSLVNRGSDTQYF.

In this sample, this clonotype turned up many times. The chain couples TRBV3-1 to TRBJ2-1; TRBD1 matches at 7 bases. The V and J ends lost 4 bases and 0 bases, in that order; junction bases with no gene match: 9. Germline CDR1 and CDR2: LGHDT and YNNKEL (reference sequence). The CDR3 length is 17 residues. CDR3 DNA sequence: TGTGCCAGCAGCCCCTACAGGGGTCTTAGCTCCTACAATGAGCAGTTCTTC. Translation gives CASSPYRGLSSYNEQFF.

This clonotype was recorded a few times. V usage is TRBV20-1 and J usage is TRBJ2-1, with 8 nucleotides matching TRBD2. V dropped 0 bases and J dropped 5; count of bases not matched to a gene: 9. CDR3 length: 16 residues. Germline V gene sequence: CDR1 DFQATT, CDR2 SNEGSKA (reference sequence). The CDR3 DNA is TGCAGTGCTAGAGATCCGGTCCTAGCGGGCAACAATGAGCAGTTCTTC. Residues: CSARDPVLAGNNEQFF.

The rearrangement joins TRBV6-1 to TRBJ2-2; 13 bases are shared with TRBD2. V trimming: 7 bases; J trimming: 6 bases; junction bases outside the gene matches: 8. The CDR3 length is 16 residues. The V gene's germline CDR1 is MNHNS and CDR2 SASEGT. The CDR3 nucleotides are TGTGCCAGCACTCCTCCGGGACTAGCGGGGTCCGGGGAGCTGTTTTTT. It is translated as CASTPPGLAGSGELFF.

This clonotype was detected a few times. J is TRBJ2-3 and V is TRBV12-3 or TRBV12-4, with TRBD2 matching 15 bases. V gave up 4 bases and J gave up 0 bases; unmatched junction bases: 5. The CDR3 has 18 amino acids. CDR3 amino acids: CASSWGLAGGHSTDTQYF. For the CDR3, the DNA is TGTGCCAGCAGTTGGGGACTAGCGGGAGGCCACAGCACAGATACGCAGTATTTT.

The genes are TRBV10-3 and TRBJ2-4; possible D gene TRBD1, 6 bases. The ends were cut back, 6 bases at V and 3 bases at J, with 9 bases in the middle. The CDR3 consists of 13 residues. Germline-derived CDR1 and CDR2 are ENHRY and SYGVKD. CDR3: CAIRQGGKNIQYF. CDR3 nucleotide sequence: TGTGCCATCAGACAGGGTGGCAAAAACATTCAGTACTTC.

The chain carries TRBV9 and TRBJ1-6; 10 bases fit TRBD1. The trim removed 3 bases at V and 9 bases at J, leaving 6 bases unmatched. The CDR3 covers 15 residues. CDR1 is SGDLS and CDR2 is YYNGEE in the germline V gene. Here the CDR3 DNA reads TGTGCCAGCAGCGCGGGACAGGGGATTTCTTCACCCCTCCACTTT. Translating it yields CASSAGQGISSPLHF.

This clonotype occurred a few times. The rearrangement uses TRBV28 and TRBJ2-4; D is ambiguous. CDR3 length: 14 residues. V was pared by 6 bases and J by 1 base, with 10 bases between. Germline values: CDR1 MDHEN, CDR2 SYDVKM. The CDR3 region has the DNA TGTGCCAGCAGAAACCAGGCCGCCAAAAACATTCAGTACTTC. Protein sequence: CASRNQAAKNIQYF. Filled out from reference TRBV28 and TRBJ2-4, the complete variable domain reads DVKVTQSSRYLVKRTGEKVFLECVQDMDHENMFWYRQDPGLGLRLIYFSYDVKMKEKGDIPEGYSVSREKKERFSLILESASTNQTSMYLCASRNQAAKNIQYFGAGTRLSVL.

The rearrangement links TRBV6-1 to TRBJ2-3; 15 nucleotides match TRBD2. The CDR3 is made up of 17 amino acids. V gave up 7 bases and J gave up 0 bases; unmatched junction bases: 5. Germline V gene sequence: CDR1 MNHNS, CDR2 SASEGT. The CDR3 spells CASTGTSGGRSTDTQYF. The CDR3 DNA reads TGTGCCAGCACCGGGACTAGCGGGGGGCGAAGCACAGATACGCAGTATTTT.

V gene TRBV20-1 combines with J gene TRBJ2-1; TRBD2 might be the D (6 bases). CDR1 DFQATT and CDR2 SNEGSKA come from the germline V gene (reference sequence). Trimming took off 3 bases at V and 0 bases at J, with 12 bases between the two ends. This CDR3 spans 15 amino acids. DNA for the CDR3: TGCAGTGCTAGTCGCGGGGTAAGCTCCTACAATGAGCAGTTCTTC. Its protein product is CSASRGVSSYNEQFF.

The chain uses TRBV14 and TRBJ2-1, with TRBD1 identical over 7 bases. The CDR3 length is 15 residues. V shed 4 bases and J 5 bases; nucleotides not matched to a gene: 8. The V gene's germline CDR1 is SGHDN and CDR2 FVKESK. The CDR3, as DNA: TGTGCCAGCAGCCCCTTAGCCGGGACAGACAATGAGCAGTTCTTC. Amino acids: CASSPLAGTDNEQFF.

This clonotype was recorded a few times. The genes are TRBV20-1 and TRBJ2-3; weak D call: TRBD1 (5 bases). V was shortened by 6 bases and J by 5 bases, with 21 bases between the two germline ends. Germline V gives CDR1 DFQATT, CDR2 SNEGSKA (reference sequence). This CDR3 has 15 amino acids. CDR3 region: CSAYASQGRRDTQYF. The DNA of the CDR3 is TGCAGTGCGTACGCGAGTCAGGGCCGCAGAGATACGCAGTATTTT.

In this sample, this clonotype turned up a few times. The rearrangement joins TRBV11-2 to TRBJ2-2; perhaps TRBD1 as D (6 bases). Germline V CDR1 and CDR2: SGHAT, FQNNGV. This CDR3 has 16 residues. Trimming pared 1 base from V and 6 bases from J, leaving 15 bases between. For the CDR3, the DNA is TGTGCCAGCAGCTTAGGGACGACAGGCGCGGCCGGGGAGCTGTTTTTT. Protein product: CASSLGTTGAAGELFF.

This clonotype was found a few times. The V gene is TRBV5-5, the J gene TRBJ2-3, with D possibly being TRBD2 (6 bases). There are 15 residues in the CDR3. In germline, CDR1 is SGHKS, CDR2 YYEKEE (reference sequence). Trimming removed 0 bases at V and 2 bases at J, with 10 bases between. CDR3 sequence: CASSLVPGDTDTQYF. CDR3 nucleotide sequence: TGTGCCAGCAGCTTGGTTCCGGGAGACACAGATACGCAGTATTTT.

There are a few counts of this clonotype. The chain recombines TRBV5-6 with TRBJ2-5; D possibly corresponds to TRBD2 (6 bases). Per the germline V gene, CDR1 is SGHDT and CDR2 is YYEEEE. Deletions cut 2 bases from V and 5 bases from J, with 10 bases between. The CDR3 consists of 13 residues. CDR3 coding DNA: TGTGCCAGCAGCTTTCGGCTAGCGGAGACCCAGTACTTC. Its translation: CASSFRLAETQYF.